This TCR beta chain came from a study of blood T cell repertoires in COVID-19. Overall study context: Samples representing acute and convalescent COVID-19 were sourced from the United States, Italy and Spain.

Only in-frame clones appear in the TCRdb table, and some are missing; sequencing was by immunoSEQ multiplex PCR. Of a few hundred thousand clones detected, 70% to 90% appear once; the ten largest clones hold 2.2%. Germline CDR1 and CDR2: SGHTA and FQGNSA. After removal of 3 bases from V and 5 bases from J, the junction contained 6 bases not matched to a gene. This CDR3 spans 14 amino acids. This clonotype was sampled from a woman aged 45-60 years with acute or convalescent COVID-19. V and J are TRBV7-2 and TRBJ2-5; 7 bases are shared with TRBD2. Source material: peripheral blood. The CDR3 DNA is TGTGCCAGCAGCTTGCGCGGGAGTTATGAGACCCAGTACTTC. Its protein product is CASSLRGSYETQYF.